These 21 T cell receptor beta chains share one sample of origin, sequenced in a study of early T cells in non-severe SARS-CoV-2 infection. TCRdb called the 5' RACE reads again in MiXCR, with one record for every CDR3 protein. The sample comprises fewer than 100,000 distinct CDR3 sequences, 10% to 12% of which are singletons, and 4.7% rests with the top ten. The sequencing sample was made of whole blood. These receptor sequences come from an adult who was a healthcare worker with PCR-confirmed SARS-CoV-2 infection or an uninfected control (not recorded which).

This rearrangement joins TRBV15 to TRBJ2-3; possible D gene TRBD1, 6 bases. This CDR3 comprises 16 residues. Trimming took off 8 bases at V and 5 bases at J, with 23 bases between the two ends. The germline V gene has CDR1 LNHNV and CDR2 YYDKDF (reference sequence). The CDR3 nucleotides read TGTGCCACCGCCAGGGGTACTTGGTTAGCCAAAGATACGCAGTATTTT. Translation gives CATARGTWLAKDTQYF.

This clonotype showed up many times. The chain recombines TRBV6-6 with TRBJ1-3, with 10 bases that match TRBD1. The V gene's germline CDR1 is MNHNY and CDR2 SVGAGI (reference sequence). This CDR3 is 14 amino acids long. The V segment lost 4 bases and the J segment 7 bases; nucleotides outside the gene matches: 4. The CDR3 coding sequence is TGTGCCAGCAGTTTGACAGGGGGCACGAACACCATATATTTT. Translation: CASSLTGGTNTIYF.

The rearrangement links TRBV7-3 to TRBJ2-7; weak D call: TRBD2 (6 bases). The germline V and J ends were trimmed by 5 bases and 0 bases, with 8 bases remaining between them. Germline V gives CDR1 SGHTA, CDR2 FQGTGA. This CDR3 contains 13 residues. In DNA, the CDR3 is TGTGCCAGCAGCCCGGACTACTCCTACGAGCAGTACTTC. As protein: CASSPDYSYEQYF.

The chain is built from TRBV10-3 and TRBJ2-3, with 9 nucleotides matching TRBD1. CDR1 and CDR2 (germline): ENHRY, SYGVKD. V trimming: 3 bases; J trimming: 1 base; junction bases outside the gene matches: 17. The length of the CDR3 is 20 residues. CDR3 residues: CAISDYGQGTTVLRTDTQYF. The DNA for the CDR3 is TGTGCCATCAGTGACTATGGACAGGGGACCACCGTTCTTCGCACAGATACGCAGTATTTT.

This clonotype showed up just a few times. V usage is TRBV19 and J usage is TRBJ1-2, with D perhaps matching TRBD1 (5 bases). The CDR3 is 14 amino acids. Trimming pared 1 base from V and 4 bases from J, leaving 10 bases between. Germline CDR1 reads LNHDA; CDR2 reads SQIVND (reference sequence). CDR3 coding DNA: TGTGCCAGTAGTATAGTTCAGGGCGGCTATGGCTACACCTTC. This sequence encodes CASSIVQGGYGYTF.

In this sample, this clonotype turned up once. The chain employs TRBV20-1 and TRBJ1-1, with D unresolved. The CDR3 loop spans 14 amino acids. The germline gives CDR1 DFQATT, CDR2 SNEGSKA (reference sequence). V lost 5 bases and J 0 bases, leaving 13 bases between the germline ends. The CDR3 nucleotides read TGCAGTGCTGGACCTTTAGTATTGAACACTGAAGCTTTCTTT. This gives the protein CSAGPLVLNTEAFF.

This clonotype is medium-sized within its sample. The chain is built from TRBV15 and TRBJ1-2; no clear D gene. CDR1 is LNHNV and CDR2 is YYDKDF in the germline V gene (reference sequence). This CDR3 has 15 amino acids. V lost 0 bases and J lost 3, with 11 bases in between. CDR3 loop: CATSRDSRGDYGYTF. The CDR3 DNA is TGTGCCACCAGCAGAGATAGCCGTGGGGACTATGGCTACACCTTC.

Comment on this clonotype: Being one base from a much bigger clone, this may be a read error. The gene calls are TRBV7-2 and TRBJ2-7; weak D call: TRBD1 (5 bases). Germline V gene sequence: CDR1 SGHTA, CDR2 FQGNSA. The CDR3 has 16 amino acids. The V and J ends lost 0 bases and 2 bases respectively, with 14 bases between them. CDR3 region: CASSLAQDISAYEQYF. CDR3 nucleotides: TGTGCCAGCAGCTTAGCTCAGGACATCAGCGCCTACGAGCAGTACTTC.

Points on this clonotype: A clone one base away is much larger, so this may be a read error. This chain joins TRBV6-5 and TRBJ1-1, with TRBD1 as a possible D gene (6 bases). This CDR3 has 15 residues. Germline loops: CDR1 MNHEY, CDR2 SVGAGI. In DNA, the CDR3 is TGTGCCAGCACCCTCAGTGGGGGCGTGAACATTGAAGCTTTCTTT. The encoded protein is CASTLSGGVNIEAFF.

This clonotype was seen a handful of times. This rearrangement joins TRBV9 to TRBJ2-5; D is undetermined. The CDR3 covers 14 residues. Trimming shortened V by 4 bases and J by 4 bases, and 14 bases separated the two germline ends. Germline lookup yields CDR1 SGDLS and CDR2 YYNGEE. The CDR3 DNA is TGTGCCAGCAGCAACAAACCGGGCCGAGAGACCCAGTACTTC. This encodes CASSNKPGRETQYF.

This clonotype was counted many times. The V and J genes are TRBV6-2 or TRBV6-3 and TRBJ2-6; 8 bases match TRBD1. The CDR3 extends over 19 amino acids. CDR1 is MNHEY, CDR2 SVGEGT, per germline. V lost 6 bases, J lost 0 bases, and 13 bases stayed unmatched. The CDR3 DNA is TGTGCCAGCAGCCCTTGGACAGGGAGAAGCCCCTCTGGGGCCAACGTCCTGACTTTC. Residues: CASSPWTGRSPSGANVLTF.

The table lists this clonotype with a few counts. This chain links TRBV3-1 with TRBJ2-2; maybe TRBD1 (5 bases). In germline, CDR1 is LGHDT, CDR2 YNNKEL (reference sequence). The CDR3 has 16 amino acids. The V and J ends lost 3 bases and 1 base respectively, with 12 bases between them. Written as DNA, the CDR3 is TGTGCCAGCAGCCACTTGGCACAGGTGAACACCGGGGAGCTGTTTTTT. Amino acid sequence: CASSHLAQVNTGELFF. Variable domain in full (rest from reference TRBV3-1 and TRBJ2-2): DTAVSQTPKYLVTQMGNDKSIKCEQNLGHDTMYWYKQDSKKFLKIMFSYNNKELIINETVPNRFSPKSPDKAHLNLHINSLELGDSAVYFCASSHLAQVNTGELFFGEGSRLTVL.

CDR3 nucleotide sequence: TGTGCCAGCAGTGTAGAAGTTAATTCACCCCTCCACTTT. This codes for CASSVEVNSPLHF. The chain joins TRBV6-5 to TRBJ1-6; no definite D call. CDR1 MNHEY and CDR2 SVGAGI come from the germline V gene. The CDR3 runs 13 residues. With 5 bases removed from V and 6 bases from J, the gap between germline ends came to 8 bases.

This clonotype was counted ten times or more. The gene calls are TRBV9 and TRBJ1-1, with TRBD1 matching over 8 bases. Germline V gene lookup returns CDR1 SGDLS and CDR2 YYNGEE. This CDR3 is 12 amino acids long. Germline trimming cut 4 bases from V and 8 bases from J; bases unmatched to any gene: 4. The CDR3 here is CASSHGQGEAFF. The DNA of the CDR3 is TGTGCCAGCAGCCATGGACAGGGCGAAGCTTTCTTT.

This clonotype occurred many times. V and J are TRBV6-5 and TRBJ1-3; D might be TRBD1 (5 bases). V lost 2 bases to trimming and J lost 2 bases, with 10 bases between them. Germline V CDR1 and CDR2: MNHEY, SVGAGI. This CDR3 contains 15 residues. The CDR3 DNA is TGTGCCAGCAGTTACGACAGCGTTACTGGAAACACCATATATTTT. Translation: CASSYDSVTGNTIYF.

This clonotype was seen more than once but under ten times. J is TRBJ2-3 and V is TRBV19, with a weak D call TRBD2 (6 bases). There are 16 residues in the CDR3. V was shortened by 7 bases and J by 2 bases, with 19 bases between the two germline ends. Germline V lookup: CDR1 LNHDA, CDR2 SQIVND (reference sequence). CDR3 sequence (DNA): TGTGCCAGTACCATAGACCCTCTAGCGTCCACAGATACGCAGTATTTT. Its translation: CASTIDPLASTDTQYF.

Only a few counts were recorded for this clonotype. The CDR3: CASSTGTGAGNTIYF. For the CDR3, the DNA is TGCGCCAGCAGCACCGGGACAGGGGCTGGAAACACCATATATTTT. The chain recombines TRBV5-1 with TRBJ1-3; TRBD1 agrees at 10 bases. The junction had 3 bases not matched to a gene; V was cut back by 4 bases and J by 2 bases. This CDR3 has 15 residues. Germline V lookup: CDR1 SGHRS, CDR2 YFSETQ.

This clonotype was counted many times. The chain joins TRBV7-8 to TRBJ1-5; 8 bases fit TRBD1. CDR1 SGHVS and CDR2 FQNEAQ come from the germline V gene. The CDR3 is made up of 16 amino acids. V was clipped by 5 bases and J by 5 bases; unmatched bases: 11. The CDR3 coding sequence is TGTGCCAGCAGCCCCCACCAGGGGGCCATTTATCAGCCCCAGCATTTT. It translates to CASSPHQGAIYQPQHF.

This clonotype was observed at least ten times. The V gene is TRBV3-1, the J gene TRBJ1-5, with D possibly TRBD1 on 5 matching bases. The ends were cut back, 1 base at V and 3 bases at J, with 10 bases in the middle. Looked up from germline, CDR1 is LGHDT and CDR2 is YNNKEL (reference sequence). The CDR3 has 15 residues. The CDR3 region is CASSQGGGSNQPQHF. The CDR3 DNA is TGTGCCAGCAGCCAAGGGGGGGGTTCCAATCAGCCCCAGCATTTT.

The rearrangement joins TRBV7-9 to TRBJ2-1; maybe TRBD2 (5 bases). Germline values: CDR1 SEHNR, CDR2 FQNEAQ (reference sequence). The V and J ends lost 1 base and 11 bases respectively, with 9 bases between them. This CDR3 is built from 12 residues. The CDR3 spells CASSLETGKQFF. CDR3 nucleotides: TGTGCCAGCAGCTTAGAGACGGGAAAGCAGTTCTTC.

This clonotype turned up a few times. V and J are TRBV4-2 and TRBJ1-2; D gene ambiguous. Germline V CDR1 and CDR2: LGHNA, YNFKEQ. The V and J ends lost 0 bases and 3 bases respectively, with 11 bases between them. CDR3 length: 15 amino acids. The CDR3 sequence is CASSQDYSPDYGYTF. In nucleotides, the CDR3 is TGTGCCAGCAGCCAAGACTACAGTCCGGACTATGGCTACACCTTC.